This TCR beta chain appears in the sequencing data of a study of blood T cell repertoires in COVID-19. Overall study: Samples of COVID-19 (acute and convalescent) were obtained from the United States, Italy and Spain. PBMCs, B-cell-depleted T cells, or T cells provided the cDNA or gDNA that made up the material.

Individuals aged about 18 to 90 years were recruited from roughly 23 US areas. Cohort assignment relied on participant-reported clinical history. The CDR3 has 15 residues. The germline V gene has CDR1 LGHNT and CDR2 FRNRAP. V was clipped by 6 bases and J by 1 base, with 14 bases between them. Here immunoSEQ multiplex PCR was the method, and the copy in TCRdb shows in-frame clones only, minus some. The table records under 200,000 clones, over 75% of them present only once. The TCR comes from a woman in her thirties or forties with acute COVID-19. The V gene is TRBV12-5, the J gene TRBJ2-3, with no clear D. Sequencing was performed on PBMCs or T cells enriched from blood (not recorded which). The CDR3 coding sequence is TGTGCTAGTGGCCCTGTTGGGCTCCGCACAGATACGCAGTATTTT. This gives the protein CASGPVGLRTDTQYF.